The source of this T cell receptor (beta chain) is a study of T cells in Graves' hyperthyroidism and ophthalmopathy. Turning to the study itself: Peripheral blood draws took place at initial diagnosis, ahead of any treatment.

General study results and limits: Also found in blood were most expanded thyroid clonotypes above 0.001.

In its sample, this clonotype was seen many times. What it binds is not known. Patients showing uncontrolled infection, other autoimmune disease, pregnancy or lactation were ineligible. Amplified TCR beta CDR3 regions derived from RNA transcripts. TCR CDR3 underwent first-round RT-PCR with the HTBI primer set. Via MiXCR, TCRdb re-called the multiplex PCR reads, giving one row per CDR3 protein. The table lists around 600,000 distinct CDR3 sequences, around 15% of them singletons. Trimming took off 5 bases at V and 6 bases at J, with 14 bases between the two ends. Per the germline V gene, CDR1 is SGHAT and CDR2 is FQNNGV. The CDR3 loop spans 14 amino acids.

The chain carries TRBV11-2 and TRBJ2-1; possibly TRBD2 for D (5 bases). This clonotype was sampled from a woman in her thirties or forties with Graves' ophthalmopathy. Sequenced sample: blood. CDR3 sequence: CASSLAGFRNEQFF. The CDR3 region has the DNA TGTGCCAGCAGCCTTGCGGGCTTCCGCAATGAGCAGTTCTTC.